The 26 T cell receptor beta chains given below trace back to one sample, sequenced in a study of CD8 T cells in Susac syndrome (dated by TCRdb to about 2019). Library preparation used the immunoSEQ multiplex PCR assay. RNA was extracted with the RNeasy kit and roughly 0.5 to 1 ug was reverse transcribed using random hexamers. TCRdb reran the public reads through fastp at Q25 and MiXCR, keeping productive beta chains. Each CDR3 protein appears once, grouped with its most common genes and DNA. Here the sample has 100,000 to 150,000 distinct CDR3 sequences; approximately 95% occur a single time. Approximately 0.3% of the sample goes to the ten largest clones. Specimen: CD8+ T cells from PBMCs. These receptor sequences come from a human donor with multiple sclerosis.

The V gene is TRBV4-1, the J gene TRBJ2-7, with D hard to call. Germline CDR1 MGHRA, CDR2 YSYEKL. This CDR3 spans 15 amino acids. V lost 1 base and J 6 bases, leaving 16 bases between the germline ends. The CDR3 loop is CASSQVYDPGREQYF. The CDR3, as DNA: TGCGCCAGCAGCCAAGTATACGACCCCGGTCGCGAGCAGTACTTC.

The CDR3 loop reads CASRAGRVDTQYF. In nucleotides, the CDR3 is TGTGCCAGCAGGGCGGGGAGGGTAGATACGCAGTATTTT. The rearrangement joins TRBV5-6 to TRBJ2-3; 7 bases line up with TRBD2. This CDR3 is 13 amino acids long. Unmatched junction bases numbered 5, after V lost 5 bases and J lost 5 bases. The germline V gene encodes CDR1 SGHDT and CDR2 YYEEEE.

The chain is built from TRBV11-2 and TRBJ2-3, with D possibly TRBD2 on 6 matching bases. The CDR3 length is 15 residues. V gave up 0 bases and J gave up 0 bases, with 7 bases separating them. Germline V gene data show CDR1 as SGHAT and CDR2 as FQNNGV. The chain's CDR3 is CASSLETRSTDTQYF. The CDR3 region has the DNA TGTGCCAGCAGCTTAGAGACTAGGAGCACAGATACGCAGTATTTT.

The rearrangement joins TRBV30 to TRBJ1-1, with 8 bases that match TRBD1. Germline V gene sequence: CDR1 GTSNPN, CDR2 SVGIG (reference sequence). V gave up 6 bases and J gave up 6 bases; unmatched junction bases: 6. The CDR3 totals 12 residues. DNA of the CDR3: TGTGCCTGCAACCAGGGGGCCGCTGAAGCTTTCTTT. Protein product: CACNQGAAEAFF.

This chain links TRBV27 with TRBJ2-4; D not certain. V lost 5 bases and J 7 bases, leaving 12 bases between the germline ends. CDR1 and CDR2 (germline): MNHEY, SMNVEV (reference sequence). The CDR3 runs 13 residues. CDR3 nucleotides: TGTGCCAGCAGTCTGGGGTGGCGGAACATTCAGTACTTC. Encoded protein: CASSLGWRNIQYF.

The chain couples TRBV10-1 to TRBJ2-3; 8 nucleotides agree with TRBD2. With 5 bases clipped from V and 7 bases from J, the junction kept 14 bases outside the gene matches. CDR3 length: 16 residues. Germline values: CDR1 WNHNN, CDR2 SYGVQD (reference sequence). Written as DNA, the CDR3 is TGCGCCAGCAGTAAGATCGCGGGGGGACGCACGAATACGCAGTATTTT. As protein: CASSKIAGGRTNTQYF.

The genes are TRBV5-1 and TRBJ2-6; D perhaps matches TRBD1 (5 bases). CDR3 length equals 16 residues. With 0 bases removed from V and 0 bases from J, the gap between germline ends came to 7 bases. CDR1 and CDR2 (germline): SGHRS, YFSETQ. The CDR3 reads CASSLDRNSGANVLTF. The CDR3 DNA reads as TGCGCCAGCAGCTTGGACAGGAACTCTGGGGCCAACGTCCTGACTTTC.

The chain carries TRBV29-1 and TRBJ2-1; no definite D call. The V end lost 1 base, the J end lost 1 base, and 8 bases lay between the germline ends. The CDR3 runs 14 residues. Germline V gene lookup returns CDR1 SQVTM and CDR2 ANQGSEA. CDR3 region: CSVEGARSYNEQFF. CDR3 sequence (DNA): TGCAGCGTTGAAGGAGCGCGTTCCTACAATGAGCAGTTCTTC.

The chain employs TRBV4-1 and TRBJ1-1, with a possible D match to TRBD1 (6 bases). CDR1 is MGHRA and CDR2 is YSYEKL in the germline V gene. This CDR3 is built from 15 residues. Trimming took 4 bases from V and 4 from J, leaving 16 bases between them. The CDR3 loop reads CASSLLWGPGTEAFF. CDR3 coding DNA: TGCGCCAGCAGCCTACTTTGGGGGCCGGGCACTGAAGCTTTCTTT.

The CDR3 bases are TGTGCCAGCAGTTATGGGGCAGGGAGGTACGAGCAGTACTTC. This sequence encodes CASSYGAGRYEQYF. This sequence joins TRBV27 and TRBJ2-7; D perhaps matches TRBD2 (6 bases). CDR3 length: 14 amino acids. CDR1 is MNHEY and CDR2 is SMNVEV in the germline V gene (reference sequence). V was pared by 4 bases and J by 4 bases, with 14 bases between.

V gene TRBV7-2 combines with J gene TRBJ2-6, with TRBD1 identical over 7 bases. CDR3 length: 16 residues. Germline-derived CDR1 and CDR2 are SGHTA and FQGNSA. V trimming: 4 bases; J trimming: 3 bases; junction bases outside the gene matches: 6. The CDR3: CASSSTGVYGANVLTF. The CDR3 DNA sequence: TGTGCCAGCAGCTCCACAGGGGTTTATGGGGCCAACGTCCTGACTTTC.

The CDR3: CSVTKGTGRTNYGYTF. The DNA of the CDR3 is TGCAGCGTCACAAAGGGGACAGGGCGAACTAACTATGGCTACACCTTC. This chain uses TRBV29-1 with TRBJ1-2; 9 bases match TRBD1. Trimming took 6 bases from V and 0 from J; bases not matched to a gene: 11. CDR3 size: 16 residues. Germline-derived CDR1 and CDR2 are SQVTM and ANQGSEA.

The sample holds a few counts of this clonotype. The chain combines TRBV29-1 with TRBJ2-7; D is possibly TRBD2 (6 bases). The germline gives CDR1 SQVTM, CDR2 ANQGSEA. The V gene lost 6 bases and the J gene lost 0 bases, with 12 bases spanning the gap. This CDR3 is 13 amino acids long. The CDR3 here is CSVGTPSSYEQYF. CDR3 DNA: TGCAGCGTCGGGACTCCGAGCTCCTACGAGCAGTACTTC.

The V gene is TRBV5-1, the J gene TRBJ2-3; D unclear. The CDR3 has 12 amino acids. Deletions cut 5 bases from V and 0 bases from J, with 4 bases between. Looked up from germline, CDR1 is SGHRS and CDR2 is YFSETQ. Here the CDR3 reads CASRPSTDTQYF. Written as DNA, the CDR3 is TGCGCCAGCAGACCGAGCACAGATACGCAGTATTTT. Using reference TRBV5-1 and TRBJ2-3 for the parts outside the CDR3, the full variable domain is KAGVTQTPRYLIKTRGQQVTLSCSPISGHRSVSWYQQTPGQGLQFLFEYFSETQRNKGNFPGRFSGRQFSNSRSEMNVSTLELGDSALYLCASRPSTDTQYFGPGTRLTVL.

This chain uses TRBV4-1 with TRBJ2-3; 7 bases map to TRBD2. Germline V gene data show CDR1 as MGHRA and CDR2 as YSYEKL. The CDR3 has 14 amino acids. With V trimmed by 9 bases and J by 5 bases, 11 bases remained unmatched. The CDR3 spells CASSLAAGGDTQYF. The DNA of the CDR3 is TGCGCCAGTTCGCTAGCGGCGGGCGGAGATACGCAGTATTTT.

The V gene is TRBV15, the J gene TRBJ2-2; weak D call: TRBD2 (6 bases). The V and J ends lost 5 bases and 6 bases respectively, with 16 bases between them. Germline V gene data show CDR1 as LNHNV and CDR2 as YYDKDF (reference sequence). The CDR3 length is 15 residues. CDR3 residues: CATSLRDGMAGELFF. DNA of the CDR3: TGTGCCACCAGCTTGCGGGACGGCATGGCCGGGGAGCTGTTTTTT.

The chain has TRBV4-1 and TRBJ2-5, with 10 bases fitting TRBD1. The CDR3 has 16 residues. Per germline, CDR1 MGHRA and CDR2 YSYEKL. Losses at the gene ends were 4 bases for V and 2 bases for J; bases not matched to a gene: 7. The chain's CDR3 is CASSPGDRGRQETQYF. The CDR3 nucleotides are TGCGCCAGCAGCCCTGGCGACAGGGGGCGTCAAGAGACCCAGTACTTC.

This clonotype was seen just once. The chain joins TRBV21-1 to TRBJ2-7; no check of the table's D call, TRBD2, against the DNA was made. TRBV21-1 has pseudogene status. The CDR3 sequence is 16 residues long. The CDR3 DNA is TGTGCCAGCAGCAAAGCCCCTAGCGGATACAACTACGAGCAGTACGTC. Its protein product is CASSKAPSGYNYEQYV.

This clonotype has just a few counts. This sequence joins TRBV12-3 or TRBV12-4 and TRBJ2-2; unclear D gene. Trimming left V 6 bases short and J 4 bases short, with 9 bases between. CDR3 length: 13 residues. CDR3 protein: CASSLPGTGELFF. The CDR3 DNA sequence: TGTGCCAGCAGCCTCCCAGGCACCGGGGAGCTGTTTTTT.

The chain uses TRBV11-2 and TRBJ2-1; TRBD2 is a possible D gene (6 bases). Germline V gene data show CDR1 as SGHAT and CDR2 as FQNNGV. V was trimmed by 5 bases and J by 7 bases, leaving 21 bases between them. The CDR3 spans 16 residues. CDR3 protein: CASSPIGGEFRNEQFF. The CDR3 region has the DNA TGTGCCAGCAGCCCCATAGGCGGGGAGTTTAGGAATGAGCAGTTCTTC.

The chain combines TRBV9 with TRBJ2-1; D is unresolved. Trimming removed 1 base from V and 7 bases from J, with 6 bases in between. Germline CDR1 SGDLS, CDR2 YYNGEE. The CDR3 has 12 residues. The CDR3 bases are TGTGCCAGCAGCGTATACGGAAATGAGCAGTTCTTC. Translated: CASSVYGNEQFF.

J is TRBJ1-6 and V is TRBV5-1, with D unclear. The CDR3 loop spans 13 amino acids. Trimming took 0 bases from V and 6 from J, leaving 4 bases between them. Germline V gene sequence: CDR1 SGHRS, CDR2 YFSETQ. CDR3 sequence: CASSLEPNSPLHF. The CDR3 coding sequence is TGCGCCAGCAGCTTGGAGCCTAATTCACCCCTCCACTTT.

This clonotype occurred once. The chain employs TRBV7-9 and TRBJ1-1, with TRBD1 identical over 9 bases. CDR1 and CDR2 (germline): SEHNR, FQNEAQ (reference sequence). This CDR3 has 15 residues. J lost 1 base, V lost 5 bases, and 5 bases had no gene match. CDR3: CASSTTGGQNTEAFF. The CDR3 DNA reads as TGTGCCAGCAGCACTACAGGGGGCCAGAACACTGAAGCTTTCTTT.

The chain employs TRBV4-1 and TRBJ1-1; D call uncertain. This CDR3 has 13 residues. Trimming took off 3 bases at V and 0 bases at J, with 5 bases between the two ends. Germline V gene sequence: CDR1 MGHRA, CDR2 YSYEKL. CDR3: CASSHGLNTEAFF. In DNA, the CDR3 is TGCGCCAGCAGCCACGGTCTGAACACTGAAGCTTTCTTT.

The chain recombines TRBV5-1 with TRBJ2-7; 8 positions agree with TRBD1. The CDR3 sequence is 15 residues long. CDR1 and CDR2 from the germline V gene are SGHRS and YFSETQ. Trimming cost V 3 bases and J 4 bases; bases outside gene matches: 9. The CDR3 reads CASSSPGTGLYEQYF. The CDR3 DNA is TGCGCCAGCAGCTCCCCCGGGACAGGCCTTTACGAGCAGTACTTC.

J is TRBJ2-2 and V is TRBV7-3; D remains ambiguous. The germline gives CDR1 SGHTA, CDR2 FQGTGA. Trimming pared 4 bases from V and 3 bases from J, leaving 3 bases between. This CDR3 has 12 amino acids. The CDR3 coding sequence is TGTGCCAGCAGCTCTCACACCGGGGAGCTGTTTTTT. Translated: CASSSHTGELFF.